Listed below are T cell receptor beta chains from one sample, sequenced in a study of T cells after yellow fever vaccination. TCRdb re-analysed the 5' RACE reads in MiXCR, keeping a single row per CDR3 protein. Of 250,000 to 400,000 distinct CDR3 sequences listed, 3.5% to 5% are singletons. Sequencing used PBMCs, obtained 15 days after the yellow fever booster vaccination. Receptor source: a man aged 18 to 35 who received the YFV17D yellow fever vaccine. Each CDR3 is given with its conserved first and last residue. Fields, in order: V gene, J gene, D gene, CDR3 protein. D genes are given only for firm matches.

v_call: TRBV7-3; j_call: TRBJ1-1; d_call: .; cdr3_aa: CASSAGLGMDTEAFF
v_call: TRBV3-1; j_call: TRBJ2-3; d_call: .; cdr3_aa: CASSQGPSTDTQYF
v_call: TRBV7-2; j_call: TRBJ2-1; d_call: TRBD2; cdr3_aa: CASSLGRLAGAGSYNEQFF
v_call: TRBV7-2; j_call: TRBJ1-2; d_call: TRBD1; cdr3_aa: CASETGGATTYGYTF
v_call: TRBV3-1; j_call: TRBJ2-3; d_call: .; cdr3_aa: CASSRWESTDTQYF
v_call: TRBV20-1; j_call: TRBJ2-5; d_call: .; cdr3_aa: CSARDRQGWETQYF
v_call: TRBV6-2/TRBV6-3; j_call: TRBJ2-3; d_call: .; cdr3_aa: CASSYLVGDTQYF
v_call: TRBV7-2; j_call: TRBJ2-4; d_call: .; cdr3_aa: CASSLVAGANLAKNIQYF
v_call: TRBV29-1; j_call: TRBJ2-5; d_call: .; cdr3_aa: CSVGRSPLETQYF
v_call: TRBV5-1; j_call: TRBJ2-3; d_call: .; cdr3_aa: CASSPSAATNTDTQYF
v_call: TRBV10-3; j_call: TRBJ2-1; d_call: .; cdr3_aa: CAISESRDYEQFF
v_call: TRBV7-3; j_call: TRBJ2-2; d_call: .; cdr3_aa: CASSSGSHVNTGELFF
v_call: TRBV7-2; j_call: TRBJ2-4; d_call: .; cdr3_aa: CASSLGPSGAIQYF
v_call: TRBV13; j_call: TRBJ1-1; d_call: .; cdr3_aa: CASSLGDLNTEAFF
v_call: TRBV27; j_call: TRBJ1-2; d_call: TRBD1; cdr3_aa: CASSYHPSGTAVGSTF
v_call: TRBV7-9; j_call: TRBJ2-7; d_call: .; cdr3_aa: CASSPATLYEQYF
v_call: TRBV6-6; j_call: TRBJ1-2; d_call: .; cdr3_aa: CASSYSKGNYGYTF
v_call: TRBV3-1; j_call: TRBJ2-4; d_call: TRBD2; cdr3_aa: CASSHRLANIQYF
v_call: TRBV2; j_call: TRBJ2-5; d_call: TRBD1; cdr3_aa: CASSPTGTGEETQYF
v_call: TRBV20-1; j_call: TRBJ2-3; d_call: .; cdr3_aa: CSARDPQTVPSTDTQYF
v_call: TRBV12-3/TRBV12-4; j_call: TRBJ1-5; d_call: .; cdr3_aa: CASSSGDSNQPQHF
v_call: TRBV12-3/TRBV12-4; j_call: TRBJ1-2; d_call: .; cdr3_aa: CASSLGRSAGYGYTF
v_call: TRBV19; j_call: TRBJ2-3; d_call: .; cdr3_aa: CASRGRSTDTQYF
v_call: TRBV29-1; j_call: TRBJ2-1; d_call: TRBD1; cdr3_aa: CSVFTGDSYNEQFF
v_call: TRBV11-2; j_call: TRBJ1-4; d_call: .; cdr3_aa: CASSSVPRRGGQDEKLFF
v_call: TRBV6-5; j_call: TRBJ2-7; d_call: TRBD2; cdr3_aa: CASSYSRRGGGEQYF
v_call: TRBV7-8; j_call: TRBJ1-6; d_call: .; cdr3_aa: CASTPFSYNSPLHF
v_call: TRBV4-2; j_call: TRBJ1-1; d_call: TRBD1; cdr3_aa: CASSPQGAQSTEAFF
v_call: TRBV12-3/TRBV12-4; j_call: TRBJ2-3; d_call: TRBD1; cdr3_aa: CASSPRTGKATDTQYF
v_call: TRBV15; j_call: TRBJ1-1; d_call: .; cdr3_aa: CATSRVRGMGMNTEAFF
v_call: TRBV5-4; j_call: TRBJ2-3; d_call: .; cdr3_aa: CASSRNARDGDTQYF
v_call: TRBV12-3/TRBV12-4; j_call: TRBJ1-1; d_call: .; cdr3_aa: CASSWFPSEAFF
v_call: TRBV7-6; j_call: TRBJ2-2; d_call: .; cdr3_aa: CASSRGPENTGELFF
v_call: TRBV10-2; j_call: TRBJ2-2; d_call: .; cdr3_aa: CASSRTVNTGELFF
v_call: TRBV5-6; j_call: TRBJ2-1; d_call: .; cdr3_aa: CASSLNQGRYNEQFF
v_call: TRBV20-1; j_call: TRBJ2-5; d_call: TRBD2; cdr3_aa: CSANGGAVKTQYF
v_call: TRBV18; j_call: TRBJ1-3; d_call: .; cdr3_aa: CASSAALTAGNTIYF
v_call: TRBV7-7; j_call: TRBJ1-1; d_call: .; cdr3_aa: CASSPTGQHNTEAFF
v_call: TRBV4-2; j_call: TRBJ1-3; d_call: TRBD1; cdr3_aa: CASSTTGGIGGNTIYF
v_call: TRBV6-1; j_call: TRBJ1-2; d_call: TRBD1; cdr3_aa: CASREPGTGSYGYTF
v_call: TRBV7-9; j_call: TRBJ1-2; d_call: TRBD1; cdr3_aa: CASSARTGGWYGYTF
v_call: TRBV5-1; j_call: TRBJ1-1; d_call: TRBD1; cdr3_aa: CASSNRGPPVSTEAFF
v_call: TRBV7-2; j_call: TRBJ2-5; d_call: .; cdr3_aa: CASSLRQAETQYF
v_call: TRBV7-2; j_call: TRBJ1-4; d_call: .; cdr3_aa: CASSLKGRVATNEKLFF
v_call: TRBV7-2; j_call: TRBJ1-1; d_call: .; cdr3_aa: CASSLQPLTAGNTEAFF
v_call: TRBV6-2/TRBV6-3; j_call: TRBJ2-7; d_call: TRBD2; cdr3_aa: CASSPTSVGEQYF
v_call: TRBV5-5; j_call: TRBJ1-5; d_call: .; cdr3_aa: CASSLARNNQPQHF
v_call: TRBV20-1; j_call: TRBJ1-6; d_call: .; cdr3_aa: CSIPATDNSPLHF
v_call: TRBV28; j_call: TRBJ1-1; d_call: TRBD1; cdr3_aa: CASSIDRVTEAFF
v_call: TRBV6-2/TRBV6-3; j_call: TRBJ2-3; d_call: TRBD2; cdr3_aa: CASSSQRGAPDTQYF
v_call: TRBV29-1; j_call: TRBJ2-3; d_call: TRBD1; cdr3_aa: CSVDLGAGGFTQYF
v_call: TRBV6-5; j_call: TRBJ2-1; d_call: TRBD2; cdr3_aa: CASSRGGGEQFF